One sample yielded the 22 T cell receptor beta chains listed below, sequenced in a study of CDR3 diversity in severe acne (dated by TCRdb to about 2019). Libraries were built with PCR. Reads for this sample came from an Illumina HiSeq 2000. TCRdb reprocessed the public reads (quality trimming at Q25 with fastp, clone calling with MiXCR) and kept in-frame beta chains. Under each unique CDR3 protein, matching rows form one entry showing the most common genes and DNA. The sample contains about 90,000 distinct CDR3 sequences, under 55% of them found a single time. The ten largest make up more than 9% of the sample. The source material was blood. These receptors all come from a male donor with severe acne vulgaris.

The chain links TRBV29-1 to TRBJ1-1, with 10 bases fitting TRBD1. Germline CDR1 SQVTM, CDR2 ANQGSEA. This CDR3 is built from 13 residues. J gave up 10 bases and V 6 bases, and 11 bases lay outside the gene matches. The CDR3 sequence is CSVGSGQGLVAFF. CDR3 bases: TGCAGCGTAGGATCGGGACAGGGGTTGGTAGCTTTCTTT.

In its sample, this clonotype ranks as medium-sized. This sequence joins TRBV20-1 and TRBJ1-5; the match to TRBD1 covers 7 bases. The J segment lost 0 bases and the V segment lost 4 bases, leaving 9 bases of the junction unmatched. Germline-derived CDR1 and CDR2 are DFQATT and SNEGSKA (reference sequence). The CDR3 length is 16 residues. In nucleotides, the CDR3 is TGCAGTGCTACAAGGCGGACAGGCTTTAGCAATCAGCCCCAGCATTTT. This sequence encodes CSATRRTGFSNQPQHF.

This chain connects TRBV6-1 to TRBJ1-1; the match to TRBD1 covers 7 bases. This CDR3 is built from 13 residues. In germline, CDR1 is MNHNS, CDR2 SASEGT. With V trimmed by 9 bases and J by 3 bases, 7 bases remained unmatched. The CDR3 here is CASRDRDDTEAFF. DNA of the CDR3: TGTGCCAGTAGAGACAGGGACGACACTGAAGCTTTCTTT.

V gene TRBV4-2 combines with J gene TRBJ2-7; TRBD2 matches at 10 bases. The CDR3 is made up of 14 amino acids. Germline CDR1 and CDR2: LGHNA and YNFKEQ. Trimming cost V 6 bases and J 3 bases; bases outside gene matches: 5. The CDR3 loop is CASSPRTSGYEQYF. The CDR3 nucleotides are TGTGCCAGCAGTCCCCGGACTAGCGGCTACGAGCAGTACTTC.

V usage is TRBV7-2 and J usage is TRBJ1-2, with TRBD1 identical over 10 bases. From germline, CDR1 is SGHTA and CDR2 FQGNSA. This CDR3 has 16 amino acids. V lost 3 bases, J lost 8 bases, and 12 bases stayed unmatched. CDR3 protein: CASSLWRGQGKSGYTF. In DNA form, the CDR3 reads TGTGCCAGCAGCTTGTGGAGGGGACAGGGGAAAAGCGGCTACACCTTC. The full variable domain, in which reference TRBV7-2 and TRBJ1-2 provide the parts outside the CDR3, is GAGVSQSPSNKVTEKGKDVELRCDPISGHTALYWYRQSLGQGLEFLIYFQGNSAPDKSGLPSDRFSAERTGGSVSTLTIQRTQQEDSAVYLCASSLWRGQGKSGYTFGSGTRLTVV.

Details on this clonotype: One base away lies a much larger clone, so this may be a sequencing read error. The rearrangement uses TRBV11-3 and TRBJ2-7; 11 nucleotides match TRBD1. Germline lookup yields CDR1 SGHNT and CDR2 YENEEA. CDR3 size: 20 residues. Unmatched junction bases numbered 14, after V lost 1 base and J lost 0 bases. CDR3 bases: TGTGCCAGCAGCTTAGGTTGTCGGACAGGGGGCATCCACAACTCCTACGAGCAGTACTTC. This sequence encodes CASSLGCRTGGIHNSYEQYF. Complete variable domain (other parts from reference TRBV11-3 and TRBJ2-7): EAGVVQSPRYKIIEKKQPVAFWCNPISGHNTLYWYLQNLGQGPELLIRYENEEAVDDSQLPKDRFSAERLKGVDSTLKIQPAELGDSAVYLCASSLGCRTGGIHNSYEQYFGPGTRLTVT.

This clonotype showed up just once. This may stem from a read error, because a much larger clone lies one nucleotide away. The genes are TRBV7-9 and TRBJ2-1, with D perhaps given as TRBD1 or TRBD2 (5 bases each). CDR3 length: 14 amino acids. The V and J ends lost 5 bases and 5 bases respectively, with 13 bases between them. Germline V gives CDR1 SEHNR, CDR2 FQNEAQ (reference sequence). This CDR3 reads CASSLGTPHNEQFF. The CDR3 bases are TGTGCCAGCAGCCTCGGGACGCCCCACAATGAGCAGTTCTTC. Supplemented by reference TRBV7-9 and TRBJ2-1, the full variable domain reads DTGVSQNPRHKITKRGQNVTFRCDPISEHNRLYWYRQTLGQGPEFLTYFQNEAQLEKSRLLSDRFSAERPKGSFSTLEIQRTEQGDSAMYLCASSLGTPHNEQFFGPGTRLTVL.

The rearrangement joins TRBV24-1 to TRBJ2-3; tentatively, D is TRBD2 (6 bases). Looked up from germline, CDR1 is KGHDR and CDR2 is SFDVKD. The CDR3 has 14 residues. V was cut by 5 bases and J by 2 bases, with 10 bases left in between. In DNA form, the CDR3 reads TGTGCCACCAGTGCCCGGGACTTCACAGATACGCAGTATTTT. This codes for CATSARDFTDTQYF.

This clonotype is medium-sized by share. The rearrangement links TRBV20-1 to TRBJ1-1, with 7 bases aligning to TRBD1. V shed 0 bases, J shed 6 bases, and the junction held 10 bases outside the gene matches. The CDR3 consists of 15 residues. Germline CDR1 is DFQATT and CDR2 is SNEGSKA (reference sequence). The CDR3: CSARDIRAGGPEAFF. The CDR3 DNA is TGCAGTGCTAGAGATATCAGGGCAGGGGGTCCTGAAGCTTTCTTT.

A remark on this clonotype: This may be a read error: a much more frequent sequence differs by one nucleotide. The rearrangement joins TRBV20-1 to TRBJ1-1; 12 bases align to TRBD1. Germline V lookup: CDR1 DFQATT, CDR2 SNEGSKA (reference sequence). The CDR3 covers 13 residues. The DNA of the CDR3 is TGCAGTGCTTGGGACAGGGGGCACGCTGAAGCTCTCTTT. It encodes CSAWDRGHAEALF.

As to this clonotype: At one of its ends the junction is not consistent with the germline gene, which may arise from a read error. The chain recombines TRBV9 with TRBJ2-5, with D perhaps matching TRBD1 or TRBD2 (5 bases each). Germline V gene sequence: CDR1 SGDLS, CDR2 YYNGEE. The CDR3 is made up of 14 amino acids. The CDR3 DNA sequence: TGCGCCAGCAGCGAGGGACGGATCCAAGAGACCCAGTACTTC. This gives the protein CASSEGRIQETQYF.

This clonotype was observed at least ten times. V usage is TRBV4-2 and J usage is TRBJ2-5; 10 bases fit TRBD1. This CDR3 is built from 15 residues. The V segment lost 4 bases and the J segment 4 bases; nucleotides outside the gene matches: 6. CDR1 and CDR2 (germline): LGHNA, YNFKEQ. The CDR3 nucleotides are TGTGCCAGCAGCCCCCAGACAGGGGGCGGAGAGACCCAGTACTTC. Protein sequence: CASSPQTGGGETQYF.

As regards this clonotype: At one boundary the junction diverges from the germline segment, which might be a read error. The chain carries TRBV5-1 and TRBJ2-7; no definite D call. The CDR3 is 17 residues long. CDR1 SGHRS and CDR2 YFSETQ come from the germline V gene. The CDR3 protein is CASTPRSSQQLSNEQHF. The CDR3 DNA reads TGCGCCAGCACCCCCAGGTCTAGTCAGCAGTTATCCAACGAGCAGCACTTC.

This clonotype was seen only once. V is TRBV9 and J is TRBJ1-4; D not resolved. Trimming left V 0 bases short and J 4 bases short, with 10 bases between. The CDR3 spans 15 residues. The V gene's germline CDR1 is SGDLS and CDR2 YYNGEE. The CDR3 is CASSVEWANNEKLFF. CDR3 DNA sequence: TGTGCCAGCAGCGTAGAGTGGGCGAATAATGAAAAACTGTTTTTT.

This clonotype was counted between two and nine times. V usage is TRBV2 and J usage is TRBJ2-7; the match to TRBD2 covers 9 bases. Germline V gene lookup returns CDR1 SNHLY and CDR2 FYNNEI. V lost 3 bases and J lost 2; bases outside the gene matches: 2. The length of the CDR3 is 14 residues. CDR3: CASSETSGTYEQYF. CDR3 bases: TGTGCCAGCAGTGAGACTAGCGGAACCTACGAGCAGTACTTC.

CDR3 region: CSAEPSGRAVYEQYF. CDR3 bases: TGCAGTGCTGAGCCTAGCGGGAGGGCGGTCTACGAGCAGTACTTC. The chain couples TRBV20-1 to TRBJ2-7; TRBD2 agrees at 12 bases. The V and J ends lost 5 bases and 3 bases, in that order; junction bases with no gene match: 8. The CDR3 totals 15 residues. Germline CDR1 is DFQATT and CDR2 is SNEGSKA (reference sequence).

As regards this clonotype: This could be a read error, since a much larger clone is one nucleotide away. The chain employs TRBV2 and TRBJ2-7, with 7 nucleotides matching TRBD2. Germline V gene data show CDR1 as SNHLY and CDR2 as FYNNEI. This CDR3 is 14 amino acids long. The V segment lost 5 bases and the J segment 5 bases; nucleotides outside the gene matches: 9. This CDR3 reads CASSYAQRDHEQYF. CDR3 coding DNA: TGTGCCAGCAGTTACGCGCAGCGGGACCACGAGCAGTACTTC.

This clonotype was detected only once. The chain is built from TRBV7-6 and TRBJ2-1; maybe TRBD1 (5 bases). Germline V lookup: CDR1 SGHVS, CDR2 FNYEAQ. The CDR3 extends over 13 amino acids. Trimming removed 2 bases from V and 6 bases from J, with 8 bases in between. CDR3 protein: CASSLTGGNEQFF. In DNA, the CDR3 is TGTGCCAGCAGCTTAACAGGCGGCAATGAGCAGTTCTTC.

V gene TRBV20-1 combines with J gene TRBJ2-3, with TRBD2 identical over 8 bases. This CDR3 is built from 15 residues. V shed 5 bases, J shed 0 bases, and the junction held 7 bases outside the gene matches. CDR1 DFQATT and CDR2 SNEGSKA come from the germline V gene (reference sequence). CDR3 amino acids: CSALGIAGSTDTQYF. CDR3 nucleotides: TGCAGTGCTCTCGGGATAGCGGGAAGCACAGATACGCAGTATTTT.

This clonotype was detected only a few times. This chain joins TRBV18 and TRBJ1-5, with 8 bases identical to TRBD1. Germline-derived CDR1 and CDR2 are KGHSH and LQKENI. CDR3 length equals 12 residues. V lost 2 bases and J lost 13; bases outside the gene matches: 4. The CDR3 DNA sequence: TGTGCCAGCTCACCAGCGGGACAGGTGCAGCATTTT. Amino acid sequence: CASSPAGQVQHF.

The rearrangement uses TRBV10-3 and TRBJ1-5; perhaps TRBD1 as D (6 bases). V was shortened by 3 bases and J by 2 bases, with 14 bases between the two germline ends. From germline, CDR1 is ENHRY and CDR2 SYGVKD. The CDR3 length is 16 residues. In DNA form, the CDR3 reads TGTGCCATCAGTGAAGATGCCAGGGGCGGCAATCAGCCCCAGCATTTT. This codes for CAISEDARGGNQPQHF.

Many counts were recorded for this clonotype. The rearrangement links TRBV7-8 to TRBJ2-7; 12 bases are a match to TRBD1. After removal of 5 bases from V and 4 bases from J, the junction contained 9 bases not matched to a gene. CDR3 length: 16 residues. Germline CDR1 reads SGHVS; CDR2 reads FQNEAQ. CDR3 DNA sequence: TGTGCCAGCAGCACCAACCCGGGACAGGGGGCTTACGAGCAGTACTTC. The encoded protein is CASSTNPGQGAYEQYF.